A single sample is the source of the 24 T cell receptor beta chains below, sequenced in a study of identical twins. TCRdb re-called the 5' RACE reads through MiXCR, storing one row per CDR3 protein. The repertoire has some 590,000 distinct CDR3 sequences, nearly 10% of them found once; the top ten carry 3%. These data were also reused for a study on yellow fever vaccine responses in identical twins.

The sequenced material came from PBMCs. The receptors come from a woman younger than 30 in good health.

The rearrangement uses TRBV12-3 or TRBV12-4 and TRBJ2-2; TRBD2 aligns across 11 bases. The CDR3 sequence is 14 residues long. The V gene end was trimmed by 9 bases and the J gene end by 5 bases; junction bases not matched to a gene: 5. The CDR3 protein is CASRLAGSTGELFF. In nucleotides, the CDR3 is TGTGCCAGTAGACTAGCGGGAAGTACCGGGGAGCTGTTTTTT.

This clonotype was seen repeatedly, ten times or more. CDR3 DNA: TGTGCCAGCAGTTTGACAGGGAATCAAGAGACCCAGTACTTC. This codes for CASSLTGNQETQYF. The chain carries TRBV28 and TRBJ2-5; 7 positions match TRBD1. Germline V gene sequence: CDR1 MDHEN, CDR2 SYDVKM. The V gene end was trimmed by 3 bases and the J gene end by 2 bases; junction bases not matched to a gene: 3. CDR3 size: 14 residues.

This clonotype was counted a few times. The gene calls are TRBV7-3 and TRBJ2-1; D unresolved. Trimming took off 4 bases at V and 7 bases at J, with 11 bases between the two ends. CDR3 length equals 13 residues. Germline V gene sequence: CDR1 SGHTA, CDR2 FQGTGA. This CDR3 is CASSSGRGNEQFF. CDR3 nucleotide sequence: TGTGCCAGCAGCTCCGGTCGTGGGAATGAGCAGTTCTTC.

This clonotype has just a few counts. The rearrangement uses TRBV5-1 and TRBJ2-7; D possibly corresponds to TRBD2 (5 bases). The V end was cut by 4 bases, the J end by 2 bases, with 16 bases between. The CDR3 has 15 residues. Germline CDR1 and CDR2: SGHRS and YFSETQ. CDR3 region: CASSPGLVGAYEQYF. As DNA, the CDR3 is TGCGCCAGCAGCCCGGGATTGGTCGGGGCCTACGAGCAGTACTTC. Using reference TRBV5-1 and TRBJ2-7 for the parts outside the CDR3, the full variable domain is KAGVTQTPRYLIKTRGQQVTLSCSPISGHRSVSWYQQTPGQGLQFLFEYFSETQRNKGNFPGRFSGRQFSNSRSEMNVSTLELGDSALYLCASSPGLVGAYEQYFGPGTRLTVT.

This clonotype appeared many times. The genes are TRBV10-3 and TRBJ2-5, with TRBD2 identical over 10 bases. J was trimmed by 0 bases and V by 10 bases; bases with no gene match: 5. CDR1 is ENHRY and CDR2 is SYGVKD in the germline V gene. The CDR3 is 14 amino acids. The CDR3 DNA reads TGTGCCACCAGGACTAGCGGCTACCAAGAGACCCAGTACTTC. Its protein product is CATRTSGYQETQYF.

This chain uses TRBV24-1 with TRBJ2-3, with D unclear. V was trimmed by 0 bases and J by 1 base, leaving 7 bases between them. Germline V gene lookup returns CDR1 KGHDR and CDR2 SFDVKD. This CDR3 has 15 residues. This CDR3 reads CATSDLGSGTDTQYF. CDR3 in DNA: TGTGCCACCAGTGATTTGGGATCCGGCACAGATACGCAGTATTTT.

This clonotype was seen ten or more times. V gene TRBV20-1 combines with J gene TRBJ2-1, with 8 bases fitting TRBD2. From germline, CDR1 is DFQATT and CDR2 SNEGSKA (reference sequence). J gave up 8 bases and V 3 bases, and 0 bases lay outside the gene matches. The CDR3 has 11 residues. The CDR3 DNA reads TGCAGTGCTAGGACTAGCGATGAGCAGTTCTTC. Translating it yields CSARTSDEQFF.

This clonotype was counted at least ten times. The rearrangement joins TRBV3-1 to TRBJ2-2; maybe TRBD1 (5 bases). Trimming stripped 5 bases from V and 11 bases from J, with 9 bases between. CDR1 is LGHDT, CDR2 YNNKEL, per germline (reference sequence). This CDR3 is built from 11 residues. CDR3 sequence: CASSVDTELFF. The CDR3 DNA is TGTGCCAGCAGCGTGGACACCGAGCTGTTTTTT.

This clonotype was observed a few times. The chain employs TRBV14 and TRBJ1-1; D is ambiguous. The CDR3 is 15 amino acids. From germline, CDR1 is SGHDN and CDR2 FVKESK. Trimming took 4 bases from V and 6 from J, leaving 18 bases between them. The CDR3 DNA reads TGTGCCAGCAGCCCAGCAAGGGTGTTCGGGGCTGAAGCTTTCTTT. The encoded protein is CASSPARVFGAEAFF.

This clonotype was seen a few times. The chain has TRBV27 and TRBJ2-7; D ambiguous. The V and J ends lost 0 bases and 0 bases respectively, with 9 bases between them. The CDR3 contains 15 residues. Looked up from germline, CDR1 is MNHEY and CDR2 is SMNVEV (reference sequence). DNA for the CDR3: TGTGCCAGCAGTTTATCAGCCGGGTTCTCCTACGAGCAGTACTTC. Translation: CASSLSAGFSYEQYF.

The chain links TRBV19 to TRBJ2-4; TRBD1 matches at 7 bases. There are 14 residues in the CDR3. Germline-derived CDR1 and CDR2 are LNHDA and SQIVND (reference sequence). V dropped 3 bases and J dropped 8; count of bases not matched to a gene: 7. The DNA of the CDR3 is TGTGCCAGTAGTATCTCTTCAGACAGGGACATTCAGTACTTC. It is translated as CASSISSDRDIQYF.

The sample holds many counts of this clonotype. The chain recombines TRBV12-3 or TRBV12-4 with TRBJ2-7; a possible D gene is TRBD2 (7 bases). The CDR3 length is 14 residues. V lost 8 bases, J lost 2 bases, and 16 bases lay in between. The chain's CDR3 is CASQVGGPAYEQYF. In nucleotides, the CDR3 is TGTGCCAGCCAGGTCGGGGGGCCCGCCTACGAGCAGTACTTC.

This clonotype has a count of ten or more. This sequence joins TRBV5-1 and TRBJ2-2; a weak D match, TRBD1 (6 bases). CDR1 SGHRS and CDR2 YFSETQ come from the germline V gene. V was clipped by 4 bases and J by 3 bases, with 16 bases between them. The CDR3 has 16 residues. The CDR3 DNA reads as TGCGCCAGCAGCCGTGGGGGCCTCGAACACACCGGGGAGCTGTTTTTT. The encoded protein is CASSRGGLEHTGELFF.

This clonotype was seen repeatedly, ten times or more. V gene TRBV7-9 combines with J gene TRBJ2-1; D is unclear. Germline V gene data show CDR1 as SEHNR and CDR2 as FQNEAQ (reference sequence). This CDR3 spans 11 amino acids. V was shortened by 6 bases and J by 5 bases, with 5 bases between the two germline ends. CDR3 loop: CASSWDNEQFF. For the CDR3, the DNA is TGTGCCAGCAGTTGGGACAATGAGCAGTTCTTC.

The V gene is TRBV6-4, the J gene TRBJ2-7, with 7 bases matching TRBD1. The CDR3 is made up of 13 amino acids. The germline V gene encodes CDR1 MRHNA and CDR2 SNTAGT. Germline trimming cut 6 bases from V and 5 bases from J; bases unmatched to any gene: 7. In DNA form, the CDR3 reads TGTGCCAGCAGCCCGACAGGGATTGACGAGCAGTACTTC. Translation: CASSPTGIDEQYF.

The rearrangement joins TRBV3-1 to TRBJ2-7; 12 bases are shared with TRBD1. Germline CDR1 reads LGHDT; CDR2 reads YNNKEL (reference sequence). The CDR3 runs to 15 residues. J gave up 3 bases and V 5 bases, and 5 bases lay outside the gene matches. In DNA form, the CDR3 reads TGTGCCAGCAGCGAAGGGACAGGGGGCCTCTACGAGCAGTACTTC. This codes for CASSEGTGGLYEQYF.

The chain links TRBV10-3 to TRBJ2-1; TRBD2 matches at 7 bases. Trimming removed 10 bases from V and 7 bases from J; junction bases left unmatched: 13. The CDR3 spans 14 residues. Germline CDR1 is ENHRY and CDR2 is SYGVKD. The CDR3 DNA is TGTGCCACGACCCGCGGGGGAGCGGGGAATGAGCAGTTCTTC. Translating it yields CATTRGGAGNEQFF.

The V gene is TRBV6-5, the J gene TRBJ2-7, with TRBD2 matching over 11 bases. J gave up 2 bases and V 0 bases, and 6 bases lay outside the gene matches. The germline CDR1 and CDR2 sequences are MNHEY and SVGAGI. The CDR3 runs to 17 residues. The DNA for the CDR3 is TGTGCCAGCAGTTACTCGATAGGGACTAGCGGCACCTACGAGCAGTACTTC. It encodes CASSYSIGTSGTYEQYF.

V and J are TRBV6-1 and TRBJ2-7, with 7 nucleotides matching TRBD2. V gave up 5 bases and J gave up 1 base; unmatched junction bases: 14. Germline V CDR1 and CDR2: MNHNS, SASEGT. The CDR3 consists of 17 residues. CDR3 residues: CASSPLPPSGISYEQYF. The DNA for the CDR3 is TGTGCCAGCAGTCCATTGCCTCCCAGCGGGATATCCTACGAGCAGTACTTC.

This clonotype was observed a handful of times. The chain uses TRBV11-2 and TRBJ1-1; D remains ambiguous. The CDR3 has 13 residues. Germline CDR1 SGHAT, CDR2 FQNNGV. With 4 bases removed from V and 3 bases from J, the gap between germline ends came to 9 bases. CDR3 in amino acids: CASSWSRDTEAFF. The DNA for the CDR3 is TGTGCCAGCAGCTGGTCCCGGGACACTGAAGCTTTCTTT.

The chain uses TRBV6-5 and TRBJ2-2; the match to TRBD2 covers 8 bases. This CDR3 is built from 18 residues. V lost 2 bases and J lost 4; bases outside the gene matches: 12. Germline V gives CDR1 MNHEY, CDR2 SVGAGI. The CDR3 region is CASSYTPGGPISTGELFF. CDR3 nucleotides: TGTGCCAGCAGTTACACTCCGGGAGGGCCTATTAGCACCGGGGAGCTGTTTTTT.

Note on this clonotype: At one end the junction does not follow the germline gene, possibly because of a read error. The V gene is TRBV18, the J gene TRBJ2-7; D gene unclear. The CDR3 spans 17 residues. Germline V CDR1 and CDR2: KGHSH, LQKENI. The CDR3 nucleotides are TGTGCCAGCTCATCACCCTTCACCGTCCTACCCCTATACGAGCAGTACTTC. Translating it yields CASSSPFTVLPLYEQYF.

In its sample, this clonotype was seen a few times. The chain carries TRBV20-1 and TRBJ2-7, with a possible D match to TRBD1 (6 bases). CDR1 and CDR2 from the germline V gene are DFQATT and SNEGSKA (reference sequence). V gave up 5 bases and J gave up 3 bases, with 20 bases separating them. This CDR3 region has 15 residues. The CDR3 loop is CSAPIAETGVYEQYF. The CDR3 DNA is TGCAGTGCTCCTATTGCAGAGACAGGAGTCTACGAGCAGTACTTC.

This clonotype was seen more than once but under ten times. V and J are TRBV6-2 or TRBV6-3 and TRBJ2-3, with 7 nucleotides matching TRBD2. This CDR3 spans 14 amino acids. V gave up 2 bases and J gave up 3 bases; unmatched junction bases: 2. Germline CDR1 MNHEY, CDR2 SVGEGT. The CDR3 reads CASSYAGVTDTQYF. CDR3 bases: TGTGCCAGCAGTTACGCGGGAGTTACAGATACGCAGTATTTT.